What follows are 19 T cell receptor beta chains derived from one specimen sequenced in a study of blood T cell repertoires in COVID-19. Sequenced by immunoSEQ multiplex PCR; TCRdb stores in-frame clones only, minus some. The profile shows 250,000 to 300,000 clones, roughly nine tenths of them singletons. The sample comprised PBMCs or T cells enriched from blood (not recorded which). These receptors were taken from a human donor in a cohort exposed to, infected with or recovered from COVID-19 (not recorded which). The donor label of this sample is uncertain.

The chain joins TRBV27 to TRBJ1-6, with 9 bases matching TRBD1. The CDR3 contains 15 residues. The V gene end was trimmed by 2 bases and the J gene end by 10 bases; junction bases not matched to a gene: 6. CDR1 is MNHEY and CDR2 is SMNVEV in the germline V gene (reference sequence). CDR3 in DNA: TGTGCCAGCAGTTTAAGCCCGACAGGGGGGTCACCCCTCCACTTT. This sequence encodes CASSLSPTGGSPLHF.

The rearrangement joins TRBV9 to TRBJ1-2, with no clear D. V shed 0 bases and J shed 4 bases, with 10 bases lying between them. The CDR3 spans 14 residues. Germline assignment: CDR1 SGDLS and CDR2 YYNGEE. CDR3 bases: TGTGCCAGCAGCGTAGACGAGGGCAGCTATGGCTACACCTTC. Residues: CASSVDEGSYGYTF.

The rearrangement links TRBV12-3 or TRBV12-4 to TRBJ1-2, with TRBD1 matching over 7 bases. Unmatched junction bases numbered 4, after V lost 4 bases and J lost 8 bases. This CDR3 has 12 amino acids. CDR3 sequence: CASSSTGLGYTF. CDR3 nucleotides: TGTGCCAGCAGTTCGACAGGGCTGGGCTACACCTTC.

This rearrangement joins TRBV11-3 to TRBJ1-5; TRBD1 agrees at 7 bases. Germline CDR1 and CDR2: SGHNT and YENEEA. The CDR3 extends over 14 amino acids. J was trimmed by 5 bases and V by 6 bases; bases with no gene match: 7. The DNA of the CDR3 is TGTGCCAGCAGTCCAGACAGGGTTCATCAGCCCCAGCATTTT. Its translation is CASSPDRVHQPQHF.

The chain's CDR3 is CACFSGTQYF. In DNA, the CDR3 is TGTGCCTGTTTCTCCGGGACCCAGTACTTC. V usage is TRBV30 and J usage is TRBJ2-5, with unresolved D. Germline V gene lookup returns CDR1 GTSNPN and CDR2 SVGIG (reference sequence). The CDR3 extends over 10 amino acids. V was shortened by 6 bases and J by 7 bases, with 9 bases between the two germline ends.

V gene TRBV2 combines with J gene TRBJ1-2, with D possibly being TRBD1 (6 bases). CDR3 length: 11 residues. Trimming took 7 bases from V and 8 from J, leaving 11 bases between them. Germline V gene lookup returns CDR1 SNHLY and CDR2 FYNNEI. The DNA for the CDR3 is TGTGCCAGCAACAGGGTTAGAGGCTACACCTTC. Translated, it gives CASNRVRGYTF. Using reference TRBV2 and TRBJ1-2 for the parts outside the CDR3, the full variable domain is EPEVTQTPSHQVTQMGQEVILRCVPISNHLYFYWYRQILGQKVEFLVSFYNNEISEKSEIFDDQFSVERPDGSNFTLKIRSTKLEDSAMYFCASNRVRGYTFGSGTRLTVV.

This chain uses TRBV30 with TRBJ1-1; no clear D gene. Germline values: CDR1 GTSNPN, CDR2 SVGIG (reference sequence). Trimming left V 5 bases short and J 1 base short, with 11 bases between. The CDR3 runs to 13 residues. This CDR3 reads CAWVVDRNTEAFF. The CDR3 DNA reads as TGTGCCTGGGTAGTAGATAGGAACACTGAAGCTTTCTTT.

The chain employs TRBV2 and TRBJ2-7, with 9 bases matching TRBD1. CDR1 is SNHLY, CDR2 FYNNEI, per germline. The CDR3 is made up of 15 amino acids. Trimming took 6 bases from V and 5 from J; bases not matched to a gene: 11. For the CDR3, the DNA is TGTGCCAGCAGCCGTTCGTCGGACAGGGGAGACGAGCAGTACTTC. Its protein product is CASSRSSDRGDEQYF.

The V call is TRBV10-3, the J call TRBJ2-2; perhaps TRBD1 as D (6 bases). The length of the CDR3 is 14 residues. The germline V and J ends were trimmed by 11 bases and 6 bases, with 19 bases remaining between them. CDR1 ENHRY and CDR2 SYGVKD come from the germline V gene. This CDR3 is CAANRDNRAGELFF. CDR3 DNA sequence: TGTGCCGCGAACAGGGATAATCGGGCCGGGGAGCTGTTTTTT.

This chain links TRBV3-1 (or the pseudogene TRBV3-2) with TRBJ2-2; 10 nucleotides agree with TRBD2. V was pared by 4 bases and J by 6 bases, with 8 bases of the junction left unmatched. There are 16 residues in the CDR3. The V gene's germline CDR1 is LGHDT and CDR2 YNNKEL (reference sequence). CDR3 nucleotide sequence: TGTGCCAGCAGCCTACACGCGACTAGCGGGTCCGGGGAGCTGTTTTTT. This translates into CASSLHATSGSGELFF.

This sequence joins TRBV14 and TRBJ1-2; D gene ambiguous. The V gene lost 1 base and the J gene lost 0 bases, with 3 bases spanning the gap. CDR1 is SGHDN and CDR2 is FVKESK in the germline V gene. The CDR3 spans 13 residues. As DNA, the CDR3 is TGTGCCAGCAGCCAAGCAACTAACTATGGCTACACCTTC. Translation gives CASSQATNYGYTF.

The chain joins TRBV5-1 to TRBJ2-7; the D is unclear. This CDR3 has 15 amino acids. Trimming shortened V by 0 bases and J by 2 bases, and 12 bases separated the two germline ends. Germline CDR1 is SGHRS and CDR2 is YFSETQ. The CDR3 DNA is TGCGCCAGCAGCTTGGAATTGGGCAGAACCTACGAGCAGTACTTC. This translates into CASSLELGRTYEQYF. Using reference TRBV5-1 and TRBJ2-7 for the parts outside the CDR3, the full variable domain is KAGVTQTPRYLIKTRGQQVTLSCSPISGHRSVSWYQQTPGQGLQFLFEYFSETQRNKGNFPGRFSGRQFSNSRSEMNVSTLELGDSALYLCASSLELGRTYEQYFGPGTRLTVT.

This chain joins TRBV19 and TRBJ1-5, with 11 bases lining up with TRBD1. V lost 8 bases, J lost 7 bases, and 4 bases stayed unmatched. Germline CDR1 reads LNHDA; CDR2 reads SQIVND (reference sequence). The CDR3 consists of 13 residues. The CDR3 sequence is CASAGTGGQPQHF. The CDR3 bases are TGTGCCAGTGCCGGGACAGGGGGGCAGCCCCAGCATTTT.

The V call is TRBV27, the J call TRBJ2-5, with D possibly matching TRBD1 (6 bases). V was trimmed by 7 bases and J by 6 bases, leaving 21 bases between them. This CDR3 has 15 residues. The germline V gene encodes CDR1 MNHEY and CDR2 SMNVEV (reference sequence). CDR3 coding DNA: TGTGCCAGCAAAGGCCCGATTCGAGGGGACAAGACCCAGTACTTC. Its protein product is CASKGPIRGDKTQYF.

J is TRBJ1-2 and V is TRBV19, with D perhaps matching TRBD1 (6 bases). This CDR3 region has 13 residues. Germline CDR1 LNHDA, CDR2 SQIVND (reference sequence). The V and J ends lost 5 bases and 8 bases respectively, with 15 bases between them. CDR3 protein: CASSLTGMRGYTF. The DNA of the CDR3 is TGTGCCAGTAGTCTCACAGGGATGCGCGGCTACACCTTC.

About this clone: The identical CDR3 is also encoded by other nucleotide sequences in the sample. This chain links TRBV27 with TRBJ2-7; 7 bases are a match to TRBD2. Per the germline V gene, CDR1 is MNHEY and CDR2 is SMNVEV (reference sequence). The CDR3 runs 14 residues. J lost 2 bases, V lost 3 bases, and 4 bases had no gene match. CDR3 coding DNA: TGTGCCAGCAGTTTGGGCGGGGGAGCCTACGAGCAGTACTTC. Amino acid sequence: CASSLGGGAYEQYF.

This rearrangement joins TRBV7-2 to TRBJ1-2; D may be TRBD1 (6 bases). Germline V gene lookup returns CDR1 SGHTA and CDR2 FQGNSA. V lost 1 base to trimming and J lost 4 bases, with 19 bases between them. The CDR3 runs 17 residues. As DNA, the CDR3 is TGTGCCAGCAGCTTAGTGGACATCAGACAGGAACCCTATGGCTACACCTTC. Translating it yields CASSLVDIRQEPYGYTF.

The rearrangement joins TRBV14 to TRBJ1-1, with 7 positions matching TRBD1. J lost 1 base, V lost 4 bases, and 12 bases had no gene match. This CDR3 contains 17 residues. Germline V gene lookup returns CDR1 SGHDN and CDR2 FVKESK. The CDR3 protein is CASSPSRGRGKNTEAFF. For the CDR3, the DNA is TGTGCCAGCAGCCCCAGCAGGGGGAGAGGGAAGAACACTGAAGCTTTCTTT. The full variable domain, in which reference TRBV14 and TRBJ1-1 provide the parts outside the CDR3, is EAGVTQFPSHSVIEKGQTVTLRCDPISGHDNLYWYRRVMGKEIKFLLHFVKESKQDESGMPNNRFLAERTGGTYSTLKVQPAELEDSGVYFCASSPSRGRGKNTEAFFGQGTRLTVV.

This sequence joins TRBV24-1 and TRBJ2-5, with D perhaps matching TRBD1 (6 bases). Looked up from germline, CDR1 is KGHDR and CDR2 is SFDVKD. The CDR3 length is 20 residues. The germline V and J ends were trimmed by 1 base and 4 bases, with 27 bases remaining between them. The CDR3 DNA follows: TGTGCCACCAGTGATTTTAATTCCCCGGGACACCATAGGGAAAGAGAGACCCAGTACTTC. This translates into CATSDFNSPGHHRERETQYF.